Each of the 5 T cell receptor beta chains below was sequenced from the same sample in a study of CD8 T cells in ankylosing spondylitis. TCRdb used MiXCR to reprocess the 5' RACE reads, holding one entry per CDR3 protein. Here the sample spans around 230,000 distinct CDR3 sequences, over 7% being singletons. The specimen was blood, either unsorted or a sorted T cell fraction (not recorded which). The receptors stem from a female donor with ankylosing spondylitis or in good health (not recorded which).

This clonotype was detected ten times or more. J is TRBJ2-2 and V is TRBV14; D might be TRBD1 (6 bases). V lost 3 bases, J lost 0 bases, and 14 bases lay in between. From germline, CDR1 is SGHDN and CDR2 FVKESK. This CDR3 comprises 17 residues. In DNA form, the CDR3 reads TGTGCCAGCAGCCACTTCCAGGGGACCGCGAACACCGGGGAGCTGTTTTTT. Its translation is CASSHFQGTANTGELFF.

This clonotype was observed at least ten times. V is TRBV27 and J is TRBJ1-2, with 7 nucleotides matching TRBD1. Trimming at V came to 3 bases and at J to 8 bases, leaving 9 bases not matched to a gene. Germline V gives CDR1 MNHEY, CDR2 SMNVEV (reference sequence). This CDR3 has 14 residues. The DNA for the CDR3 is TGTGCCAGCAGTTTTGGGGGAGGGGGCGAAGGCTACACCTTC. Its protein product is CASSFGGGGEGYTF.

This clonotype was seen repeatedly, ten times or more. The chain couples TRBV3-1 to TRBJ1-1; 7 positions match TRBD1. The CDR3 runs to 16 residues. Looked up from germline, CDR1 is LGHDT and CDR2 is YNNKEL (reference sequence). Trimming cost V 0 bases and J 7 bases; bases outside gene matches: 11. CDR3 sequence reads: CASSQEGTAKQDEAFF. DNA for the CDR3: TGTGCCAGCAGCCAAGAGGGGACAGCTAAGCAGGATGAAGCTTTCTTT.

In its sample, this clonotype was seen many times. The chain links TRBV5-5 to TRBJ2-1; D may match TRBD1 or TRBD2 (5 bases each). V lost 4 bases to trimming and J lost 0 bases, with 11 bases between them. The CDR3 sequence is 15 residues long. Germline V CDR1 and CDR2: SGHKS, YYEKEE (reference sequence). CDR3 protein: CASSGDGGSYNEQFF. The CDR3 nucleotides read TGTGCCAGCAGCGGGGATGGGGGCTCCTACAATGAGCAGTTCTTC.

There are many counts of this clonotype. J is TRBJ2-3 and V is TRBV20-1; 8 positions match TRBD2. Germline V gives CDR1 DFQATT, CDR2 SNEGSKA (reference sequence). V lost 5 bases to trimming and J lost 1 base; unmatched junction nucleotides: 5. This CDR3 spans 14 amino acids. CDR3 DNA sequence: TGCAGTGCTGACGGACTAGCCGGCACAGATACGCAGTATTTT. It is translated as CSADGLAGTDTQYF.